Detailed here is one TCR beta chain. Trimming stripped 0 bases from V and 0 bases from J, with 16 bases between. CDR1 and CDR2 (germline): SGHTS, YDEGEE. CDR3 size: 18 residues. The data were obtained in a study of T cell changes during pregnancy in multiple sclerosis. The repertoire was sequenced with immunoSEQ multiplex PCR; TCRdb's copy has only in-frame clones and lacks some. Among under 50,000 clones listed, approximately 95% were seen once. V gene TRBV5-8 combines with J gene TRBJ2-1; possibly TRBD1 for D (5 bases). This clonotype originated in a female donor with multiple sclerosis, enrolled in a pregnancy study. This specimen consisted of CD8+ T cells from peripheral blood mononuclear cells, obtained in the first trimester of pregnancy. The CDR3 DNA is TGTGCCAGCAGCTTGGAGGTTTTGGGGCAGTCCTCCTACAATGAGCAGTTCTTC. Residues: CASSLEVLGQSSYNEQFF.